The sample holds a few counts of the clone carrying this T cell receptor beta chain. Antigen specificity is unknown. The sample comes from a study of T cells in Graves' hyperthyroidism and ophthalmopathy. Findings and caveats of the study: Peripheral blood also featured most of the thyroid clonotypes expanded above 0.001.

The CDR3 regions of TCR beta were amplified from RNA transcripts. The primer set for the first-round RT-PCR of the TCR CDR3 was HTBI. MiXCR was run by TCRdb on the multiplex PCR reads, yielding one entry per CDR3 protein. The table shows more than 40,000 distinct CDR3 sequences, with around 45% occurring only once. The V gene end was trimmed by 0 bases and the J gene end by 2 bases; junction bases not matched to a gene: 4. The V gene's germline CDR1 is ENHRY and CDR2 SYGVKD. The CDR3 extends over 16 amino acids. V usage is TRBV10-3 and J usage is TRBJ2-3; 8 nucleotides align to TRBD2. The sequenced material came from peripheral blood or thyroid tissue (not recorded which). This TCR was sampled from a woman between 50 and 59 years old with Graves' hyperthyroidism. CDR3 nucleotides: TGTGCCATCAGTGAGTCAAGCGGGAGCCACACAGATACGCAGTATTTT. This encodes CAISESSGSHTDTQYF.